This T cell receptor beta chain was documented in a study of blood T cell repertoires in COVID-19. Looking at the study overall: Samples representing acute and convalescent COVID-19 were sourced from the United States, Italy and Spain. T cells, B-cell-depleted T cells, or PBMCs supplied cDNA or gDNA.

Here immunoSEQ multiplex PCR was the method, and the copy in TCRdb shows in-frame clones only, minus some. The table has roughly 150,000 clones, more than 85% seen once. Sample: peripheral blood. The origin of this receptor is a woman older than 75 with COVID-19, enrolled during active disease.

The CDR3, as DNA: TGTGCCAGCAGCTTAGGACAGGAATTCACTGAAGCTTTCTTT. Protein sequence: CASSLGQEFTEAFF. The chain has TRBV7-9 and TRBJ1-1; a weak D match, TRBD1 (6 bases). The V gene lost 1 base and the J gene lost 4 bases, with 10 bases spanning the gap. Germline V CDR1 and CDR2: SEHNR, FQNEAQ (reference sequence). The CDR3 spans 14 residues.